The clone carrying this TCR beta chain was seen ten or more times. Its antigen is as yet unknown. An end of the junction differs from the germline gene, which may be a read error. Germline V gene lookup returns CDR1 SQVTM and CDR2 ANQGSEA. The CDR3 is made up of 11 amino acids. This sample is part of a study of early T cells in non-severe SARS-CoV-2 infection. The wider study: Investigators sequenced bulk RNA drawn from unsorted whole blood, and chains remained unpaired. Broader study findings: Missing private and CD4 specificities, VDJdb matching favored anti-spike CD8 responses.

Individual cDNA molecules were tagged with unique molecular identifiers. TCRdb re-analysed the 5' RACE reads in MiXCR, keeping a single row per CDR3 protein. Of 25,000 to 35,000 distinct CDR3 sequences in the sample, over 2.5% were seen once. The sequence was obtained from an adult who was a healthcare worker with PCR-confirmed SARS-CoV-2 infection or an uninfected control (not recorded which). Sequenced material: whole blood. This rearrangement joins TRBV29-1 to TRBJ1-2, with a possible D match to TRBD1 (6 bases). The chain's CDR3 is CSAEQGAGYTF. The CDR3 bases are TGCAGCGCTGAACAGGGTGCTGGCTACACCTTC.